This T cell receptor (beta chain) was recorded in a study of OX40 agonist ivuxolimab in advanced cancers. At the level of the study: An agonistic anti-OX40 (CD134) antibody, ivuxolimab, was used to treat the patients. The study's findings and limits: At doses 0.1 to 3.0 mg/kg, CD4+ and CD8+ clones expanded. Antigen specificity was not determined for the expanded peripheral T cells.

The CDR3 is 12 residues long. The V end lost 3 bases, the J end lost 2 bases, and 4 bases lay between the germline ends. Germline-derived CDR1 and CDR2 are SGHRS and YFSETQ. In the case of this clone: Its antigen is not known.

The assay was immunoSEQ multiplex PCR, and TCRdb's table has in-frame clones only and misses some. The repertoire holds about 93,000 clones, with around 92% as singletons. Material: CD4+ or CD8+ T cells sorted from blood, obtained in a trial of the OX40 agonist ivuxolimab. The V gene is TRBV5-1, the J gene TRBJ2-3; D remains ambiguous. This TCR derives from an adult with an advanced solid tumor such as melanoma, head and neck, liver or kidney cancer. Here the CDR3 reads CASSSYTDTQYF. The CDR3 region has the DNA TGCGCCAGCAGCTCTTACACAGATACGCAGTATTTT.